Below, 30 T cell receptor beta chains from the same sample are listed, as sequenced in a study of cytomegalovirus exposure and HLA in healthy donors. The data were produced by immunoSEQ multiplex PCR, yet TCRdb's version contains in-frame clones alone and is incomplete. In the table there are some 170,000 clones, approximately 89% of which are singletons. Sequencing was carried out using PBMCs. These receptors came from a man aged 18 to 30 in good health and CMV-seropositive.

Of note for this clone: Additional DNA sequences in this sample encode the identical CDR3. J is TRBJ2-5 and V is TRBV18; D not certain. CDR1 and CDR2 from the germline V gene are KGHSH and LQKENI. The germline V and J ends were trimmed by 3 bases and 2 bases, with 7 bases remaining between them. The CDR3 runs to 13 residues. CDR3 nucleotides: TGTGCCAGCTCACCGGGCAGTCAAGAGACCCAGTACTTC. It encodes CASSPGSQETQYF. Full variable domain (outside the CDR3, taken from reference TRBV18 and TRBJ2-5): NAGVMQNPRHLVRRRGQEARLRCSPMKGHSHVYWYRQLPEEGLKFMVYLQKENIIDESGMPKERFSAEFPKEGPSILRIQQVVRGDSAAYFCASSPGSQETQYFGPGTRLLVL.

This chain connects TRBV6-1 to TRBJ1-4; TRBD1 agrees at 10 bases. With V trimmed by 5 bases and J by 11 bases, 5 bases remained unmatched. Germline loops: CDR1 MNHNS, CDR2 SASEGT. The CDR3 is made up of 13 amino acids. Here the CDR3 DNA reads TGTGCCAGCAGTACCCGACAGGGGGCGAAACTGTTTTTT. Protein: CASSTRQGAKLFF.

This clone was counted between two and nine times. In nucleotides, the CDR3 is TGTGCCAGCAGCCCGACAGGAGCTAACTATGGCTACACCTTC. This encodes CASSPTGANYGYTF. The genes are TRBV5-7 and TRBJ1-2, with a weak D call TRBD1 (6 bases). TRBV5-7 is given ORF status, its function remaining uncertain. This CDR3 region has 14 residues. V lost 4 bases, J lost 0 bases, and 10 bases lay in between.

This clone is a singleton in its sample. The chain uses TRBV6-5 and TRBJ1-1; possible D gene TRBD1, 5 bases. The V gene lost 0 bases and the J gene lost 11 bases, with 22 bases spanning the gap. Looked up from germline, CDR1 is MNHEY and CDR2 is SVGAGI. The CDR3 runs to 16 residues. CDR3 sequence reads: CASSYSMGYTNWGAFF. As DNA, the CDR3 is TGTGCCAGCAGTTACTCGATGGGTTATACAAACTGGGGCGCTTTCTTT.

This chain links TRBV19 with TRBJ2-7; 7 nucleotides line up with TRBD1. CDR1 LNHDA and CDR2 SQIVND come from the germline V gene (reference sequence). The CDR3 loop spans 14 amino acids. The J segment lost 4 bases and the V segment lost 8 bases, leaving 11 bases of the junction unmatched. CDR3 sequence reads: CASGQQGFGYEQYF. CDR3 nucleotides: TGTGCCAGTGGCCAACAGGGGTTTGGTTACGAGCAGTACTTC. The full variable domain, in which reference TRBV19 and TRBJ2-7 provide the parts outside the CDR3, is DGGITQSPKYLFRKEGQNVTLSCEQNLNHDAMYWYRQDPGQGLRLIYYSQIVNDFQKGDIAEGYSVSREKKESFPLTVTSAQKNPTAFYLCASGQQGFGYEQYFGPGTRLTVT.

This clone was found a few times. The chain has TRBV18 and TRBJ1-5, with D possibly TRBD1 on 6 matching bases. Trimming pared 3 bases from V and 2 bases from J, leaving 8 bases between. The germline gives CDR1 KGHSH, CDR2 LQKENI. The CDR3 is made up of 14 amino acids. The CDR3 DNA reads as TGTGCCAGCTCACCGAGACAGGGCAATCAGCCCCAGCATTTT. Protein sequence: CASSPRQGNQPQHF. The entire variable domain, with the rest obtained from reference TRBV18 and TRBJ1-5, is as follows: NAGVMQNPRHLVRRRGQEARLRCSPMKGHSHVYWYRQLPEEGLKFMVYLQKENIIDESGMPKERFSAEFPKEGPSILRIQQVVRGDSAAYFCASSPRQGNQPQHFGDGTRLSIL.

V gene TRBV7-2 combines with J gene TRBJ2-7, with TRBD2 identical over 13 bases. Germline V gene sequence: CDR1 SGHTA, CDR2 FQGNSA. This CDR3 spans 18 amino acids. With 1 base clipped from V and 3 bases from J, the junction kept 9 bases outside the gene matches. DNA for the CDR3: TGTGCCAGCAGCTTAGATTGGACTAGCGGGAGAGGTAGCTACGAGCAGTACTTC. Its protein is CASSLDWTSGRGSYEQYF.

The chain has TRBV2 and TRBJ1-1; D is undetermined. The CDR3 extends over 12 amino acids. Germline V gives CDR1 SNHLY, CDR2 FYNNEI. V was cut by 10 bases and J by 2 bases, with 11 bases left in between. The CDR3: CATQTGNTEAFF. For the CDR3, the DNA is TGTGCCACCCAGACGGGTAACACTGAAGCTTTCTTT.

The V and J genes are TRBV6-1 and TRBJ1-5; unclear D gene. The germline V gene has CDR1 MNHNS and CDR2 SASEGT. The CDR3 is 16 amino acids. Trimming took off 2 bases at V and 1 base at J, with 12 bases between the two ends. The CDR3 loop reads CASSERDWVSNQPQHF. The CDR3 DNA sequence: TGTGCCAGCAGTGAACGGGATTGGGTCAGCAATCAGCCCCAGCATTTT.

The chain combines TRBV5-1 with TRBJ2-7, with unresolved D. V was clipped by 0 bases and J by 5 bases, with 9 bases between them. This CDR3 comprises 13 residues. Germline assignment: CDR1 SGHRS and CDR2 YFSETQ. DNA of the CDR3: TGCGCCAGCAGCTTGGGGGCCCCCAACGAGCAGTACTTC. Its translation is CASSLGAPNEQYF.

This chain connects TRBV9 to TRBJ1-2, with D tentatively TRBD1 (6 bases). Trimming pared 0 bases from V and 4 bases from J, leaving 16 bases between. CDR1 is SGDLS, CDR2 YYNGEE, per germline. This CDR3 is 16 amino acids long. The DNA of the CDR3 is TGTGCCAGCAGCGTAGCCTCACAGGGATCGGGCTATGGCTACACCTTC. Protein: CASSVASQGSGYGYTF.

The rearrangement links TRBV27 to TRBJ2-7, with D tentatively TRBD1 (5 bases). CDR3 size: 14 residues. Germline loops: CDR1 MNHEY, CDR2 SMNVEV (reference sequence). Deletions cut 3 bases from V and 5 bases from J, with 14 bases between. CDR3 coding DNA: TGTGCCAGCAGTTTTGCCTGGGGCCTGGACGAGCAGTACTTC. Translation gives CASSFAWGLDEQYF.

J is TRBJ1-2 and V is TRBV6-5, with a weak D call TRBD1 (5 bases). Germline values: CDR1 MNHEY, CDR2 SVGAGI. Trimming took off 6 bases at V and 0 bases at J, with 14 bases between the two ends. The CDR3 covers 15 residues. The CDR3 DNA sequence: TGTGCCAGCAGCACCCTGGGGGGAGCTAACTATGGCTACACCTTC. It encodes CASSTLGGANYGYTF.

The gene calls are TRBV12-5 and TRBJ2-3, with 8 bases lining up with TRBD2. CDR1 and CDR2 (germline): LGHNT, FRNRAP. The CDR3 has 14 amino acids. V was clipped by 6 bases and J by 2 bases; unmatched bases: 4. The CDR3 region is CASGPGLATDTQYF. The CDR3 coding sequence is TGTGCTAGTGGCCCCGGACTAGCCACAGATACGCAGTATTTT.

This clone has just one count. The genes are TRBV7-9 and TRBJ1-1; D is perhaps TRBD1 (6 bases). Germline V gene lookup returns CDR1 SEHNR and CDR2 FQNEAQ (reference sequence). V was trimmed by 5 bases and J by 5 bases, leaving 12 bases between them. The CDR3 consists of 13 residues. CDR3 sequence: CASSQQGMTEAFF. CDR3 bases: TGTGCCAGCAGCCAACAGGGTATGACTGAAGCTTTCTTT.

This clone was counted a single time. This chain links TRBV2 with TRBJ2-3; 8 nucleotides match TRBD2. Germline V gene sequence: CDR1 SNHLY, CDR2 FYNNEI. V was pared by 11 bases and J by 4 bases, with 11 bases of the junction left unmatched. The CDR3 sequence is 14 residues long. Here the CDR3 reads CAGKPAGVADTQYF. Here the CDR3 DNA reads TGTGCCGGAAAACCAGCGGGAGTCGCAGATACGCAGTATTTT.

The sample holds one count of this clone. The chain joins TRBV7-8 to TRBJ1-4, with 8 bases aligning to TRBD1. Per germline, CDR1 SGHVS and CDR2 FQNEAQ. J lost 6 bases, V lost 4 bases, and 10 bases had no gene match. CDR3 length: 16 residues. The CDR3 DNA follows: TGTGCCAGCAGCTCCGCGGGCGACAGGGGATATGAAAAACTGTTTTTT. Translation gives CASSSAGDRGYEKLFF. The full variable domain, in which reference TRBV7-8 and TRBJ1-4 provide the parts outside the CDR3, is GAGVSQSPRYKVAKRGQDVALRCDPISGHVSLFWYQQALGQGPEFLTYFQNEAQLDKSGLPSDRFFAERPEGSVSTLKIQRTQQEDSAVYLCASSSAGDRGYEKLFFGSGTQLSVL.

The genes are TRBV29-1 and TRBJ2-1, with 14 bases that match TRBD2. Germline CDR1 reads SQVTM; CDR2 reads ANQGSEA. The CDR3 totals 19 residues. The ends lost 6 bases at V and 8 bases at J; junction bases unmatched: 21. The CDR3 protein is CSVPGETSGGALEPYEQFF. The CDR3 region has the DNA TGCAGCGTCCCAGGGGAGACTAGCGGGGGGGCCCTGGAGCCGTATGAGCAGTTCTTC.

This rearrangement joins TRBV5-1 to TRBJ1-3; D is possibly TRBD1 (6 bases). Trimming pared 7 bases from V and 3 bases from J, leaving 17 bases between. The germline V gene encodes CDR1 SGHRS and CDR2 YFSETQ. The CDR3 covers 15 residues. The CDR3 spells CASSHTSGVGNTIYF. The CDR3, as DNA: TGCGCCAGCTCCCATACCTCAGGGGTTGGAAACACCATATATTTT.

The chain uses TRBV9 and TRBJ1-1, with a possible D match to TRBD1 (6 bases). The germline V gene encodes CDR1 SGDLS and CDR2 YYNGEE. The CDR3 covers 14 residues. Between the trimmed V and J ends, which lost 4 bases and 3 bases, there was a span of 13 bases. CDR3 sequence reads: CASSIRQADTEAFF. DNA for the CDR3: TGTGCCAGCAGCATCCGACAGGCTGACACTGAAGCTTTCTTT.

In its sample, this clone was seen once. The rearrangement links TRBV5-1 to TRBJ2-3; 13 bases are shared with TRBD2. Germline-derived CDR1 and CDR2 are SGHRS and YFSETQ. This CDR3 comprises 19 residues. V lost 3 bases, J lost 0 bases, and 10 bases stayed unmatched. The CDR3 protein is CASSWGLAGHLASTDTQYF. The CDR3 region has the DNA TGCGCCAGCAGCTGGGGACTAGCGGGGCATCTAGCTAGCACAGATACGCAGTATTTT.

The chain carries TRBV6-1 and TRBJ1-1; 10 positions agree with TRBD1. J lost 1 base, V lost 0 bases, and 8 bases had no gene match. The CDR3 loop spans 18 amino acids. Per the germline V gene, CDR1 is MNHNS and CDR2 is SASEGT. CDR3 sequence: CASSEADRGRGWNTEAFF. For the CDR3, the DNA is TGTGCCAGCAGTGAAGCGGACAGGGGGAGGGGATGGAACACTGAAGCTTTCTTT.

This sequence joins TRBV29-1 and TRBJ1-2, with TRBD1 identical over 7 bases. The CDR3 totals 14 residues. Germline CDR1 and CDR2: SQVTM and ANQGSEA. The V gene end was trimmed by 3 bases and the J gene end by 4 bases; junction bases not matched to a gene: 8. The CDR3 DNA sequence: TGCAGCGTTGATCGGCAGGGGGAGTTCTATGGCTACACCTTC. It codes for CSVDRQGEFYGYTF.

The chain couples TRBV4-3 to TRBJ2-5, with D tentatively TRBD2 (5 bases). V lost 4 bases and J lost 1, with 10 bases in between. Germline assignment: CDR1 LGHNA and CDR2 YSLEER. This CDR3 is built from 14 residues. The CDR3, as DNA: TGCGCCAGCAGCCCCGGACTTATCCAAGAGACCCAGTACTTC. This codes for CASSPGLIQETQYF.

This rearrangement joins TRBV12-5 to TRBJ2-3; 14 bases fit TRBD2. Germline CDR1 reads LGHNT; CDR2 reads FRNRAP. V lost 6 bases and J lost 4; bases outside the gene matches: 6. The CDR3 contains 16 residues. The CDR3: CASGLGLAGAPDTQYF. Written as DNA, the CDR3 is TGTGCTAGTGGCCTGGGACTAGCGGGAGCCCCAGATACGCAGTATTTT.

This rearrangement joins TRBV2 to TRBJ2-5, with D hard to call. CDR1 and CDR2 (germline): SNHLY, FYNNEI. Trimming left V 5 bases short and J 1 base short, with 8 bases between. The CDR3 has 13 residues. The CDR3 DNA is TGTGCCAGCAGTTCCGAGCTCCAAGAGACCCAGTACTTC. It codes for CASSSELQETQYF.

V gene TRBV9 combines with J gene TRBJ2-4; TRBD1 is a possible D gene (6 bases). Germline-derived CDR1 and CDR2 are SGDLS and YYNGEE. This CDR3 region has 18 residues. Trimming took off 0 bases at V and 1 base at J, with 17 bases between the two ends. In DNA form, the CDR3 reads TGTGCCAGCAGCGTAGGACCGACAGGTGGGCTCGCCAAAAACATTCAGTACTTC. It translates to CASSVGPTGGLAKNIQYF.

This chain links TRBV5-1 with TRBJ2-5, with D unclear. V was shortened by 5 bases and J by 3 bases, with 5 bases between the two germline ends. The CDR3 runs to 11 residues. Germline assignment: CDR1 SGHRS and CDR2 YFSETQ. CDR3 loop: CASSGEETQYF. The CDR3, as DNA: TGCGCCAGCAGTGGAGAAGAGACCCAGTACTTC.

The J gene is TRBJ2-1, the V gene TRBV13, with 7 bases fitting TRBD1. With 8 bases clipped from V and 6 bases from J, the junction kept 10 bases outside the gene matches. Germline lookup yields CDR1 PRHDT and CDR2 FYEKMQ (reference sequence). The CDR3 consists of 14 residues. CDR3 in amino acids: CASSPGQLPNEQFF. CDR3 coding DNA: TGTGCCAGCTCCCCGGGACAGCTGCCCAATGAGCAGTTCTTC. The entire variable domain, with the rest obtained from reference TRBV13 and TRBJ2-1, is as follows: AAGVIQSPRHLIKEKRETATLKCYPIPRHDTVYWYQQGPGQDPQFLISFYEKMQSDKGSIPDRFSAQQFSDYHSELNMSSLELGDSALYFCASSPGQLPNEQFFGPGTRLTVL.

The chain joins TRBV7-3 to TRBJ1-4; a weak D match, TRBD1 (5 bases). Germline V gives CDR1 SGHTA, CDR2 FQGTGA. CDR3 length equals 15 residues. The V gene lost 5 bases and the J gene lost 8 bases, with 18 bases spanning the gap. The CDR3 DNA is TGTGCCAGCAGCCCGGAGAGAAGGGGTCGCGAAAAACTGTTTTTT. Translation gives CASSPERRGREKLFF. Full variable domain (rest looked up from reference TRBV7-3 and TRBJ1-4): GAGVSQTPSNKVTEKGKYVELRCDPISGHTALYWYRQSLGQGPEFLIYFQGTGAADDSGLPNDRFFAVRPEGSVSTLKIQRTERGDSAVYLCASSPERRGREKLFFGSGTQLSVL.